The 18 T cell receptor beta chains below come from one sample, sequenced in a study of blood T cell repertoires in COVID-19. Using immunoSEQ multiplex PCR, the repertoire was profiled, and TCRdb retains in-frame clones only, with some absent. The table lists around 400,000 clones, around 87% of them singletons. Sequenced sample: peripheral blood. The receptor set was obtained from a woman aged 60-75 years with COVID-19, enrolled during active disease.

This chain uses TRBV4-2 with TRBJ1-2; D is undetermined. The germline CDR1 and CDR2 sequences are LGHNA and YNFKEQ. V lost 4 bases and J lost 6, with 18 bases in between. This CDR3 is built from 15 residues. The CDR3 DNA reads as TGTGCCAGCAGCCCTCGGGAAGGGCGGGCTAATGGCTACACCTTC. Translating gives CASSPREGRANGYTF.

J is TRBJ1-2 and V is TRBV29-1, with D perhaps matching TRBD1 (6 bases). This CDR3 region has 13 residues. CDR1 and CDR2 from the germline V gene are SQVTM and ANQGSEA. V gave up 7 bases and J gave up 4 bases, with 16 bases separating them. The CDR3 coding sequence is TGCAGCGCCCGGGACACCGTTACCTATGGCTACACCTTC. It yields the protein CSARDTVTYGYTF. Supplemented by reference TRBV29-1 and TRBJ1-2, the full variable domain reads SAVISQKPSRDICQRGTSLTIQCQVDSQVTMMFWYRQQPGQSLTLIATANQGSEATYESGFVIDKFPISRPNLTFSTLTVSNMSPEDSSIYLCSARDTVTYGYTFGSGTRLTVV.

The chain employs TRBV29-1 and TRBJ2-7, with 7 bases identical to TRBD1. Per germline, CDR1 SQVTM and CDR2 ANQGSEA. The CDR3 contains 15 residues. The J segment lost 0 bases and the V segment lost 1 base, leaving 6 bases of the junction unmatched. CDR3 sequence reads: CSVEGGTDNSYEQYF. The CDR3 DNA sequence: TGCAGCGTTGAAGGGGGGACAGACAACTCCTACGAGCAGTACTTC.

This sequence joins TRBV5-1 and TRBJ1-2, with 7 bases fitting TRBD1. Looked up from germline, CDR1 is SGHRS and CDR2 is YFSETQ. This CDR3 has 13 amino acids. The J segment lost 8 bases and the V segment lost 3 bases, leaving 7 bases of the junction unmatched. CDR3 protein: CASSSQGFEGYTF. The CDR3 nucleotides read TGCGCCAGCAGCTCACAGGGGTTCGAAGGCTACACCTTC.

About this clone: Other DNA sequences within the sample encode an identical CDR3. The chain links TRBV12-3 or TRBV12-4 to TRBJ1-2, with a tentative D call TRBD1 (6 bases). Trimming left V 3 bases short and J 8 bases short, with 13 bases between. The CDR3 totals 13 residues. The CDR3 is CASSFSTGGGYTF. In DNA form, the CDR3 reads TGTGCCAGCAGTTTTTCGACAGGCGGGGGCTACACCTTC.

The rearrangement joins TRBV5-1 to TRBJ2-1; D gene ambiguous. Per the germline V gene, CDR1 is SGHRS and CDR2 is YFSETQ. CDR3 length: 14 amino acids. Trimming pared 4 bases from V and 7 bases from J, leaving 15 bases between. The CDR3: CASSPVAPENEQFF. CDR3 coding DNA: TGCGCCAGCAGCCCTGTGGCCCCTGAAAATGAGCAGTTCTTC.

This rearrangement joins TRBV5-4 to TRBJ2-6; 8 positions agree with TRBD2. CDR3 length: 16 residues. J lost 0 bases, V lost 9 bases, and 8 bases had no gene match. CDR1 is SGHNT, CDR2 YYREEE, per germline (reference sequence). CDR3 in DNA: TGTGCCACCGGGGGGGGAGCCCTCTCTGGGGCCAACGTCCTGACTTTC. Amino acids: CATGGGALSGANVLTF.

The chain links TRBV29-1 to TRBJ1-2, with D possibly matching TRBD1 (5 bases). The CDR3 spans 13 residues. Germline V CDR1 and CDR2: SQVTM, ANQGSEA. Trimming cost V 7 bases and J 7 bases, with 19 bases left between them. CDR3 loop: CSAPQSRERGYTF. The CDR3 nucleotides read TGCAGCGCTCCTCAGTCCAGGGAACGTGGCTACACCTTC.

The chain couples TRBV5-1 to TRBJ1-1; D gene unclear. This CDR3 is built from 12 residues. Germline assignment: CDR1 SGHRS and CDR2 YFSETQ. Trimming removed 5 bases from V and 0 bases from J, with 5 bases in between. As DNA, the CDR3 is TGCGCCAGCAGGAGTATGAACACTGAAGCTTTCTTT. It yields the protein CASRSMNTEAFF.

For the CDR3, the DNA is TGTGCCAGCAGCCCGACGGGGACAGGGCTTCAGCCCCAGCATTTT. It translates to CASSPTGTGLQPQHF. This chain uses TRBV25-1 with TRBJ1-5; 9 bases agree with TRBD1. J gave up 6 bases and V 6 bases, and 9 bases lay outside the gene matches. The CDR3 extends over 15 amino acids. CDR1 and CDR2 (germline): MGHDK, SYGVNS.

The chain uses TRBV28 and TRBJ1-5, with D possibly being TRBD1 (6 bases). V was pared by 4 bases and J by 1 base, with 11 bases between. Looked up from germline, CDR1 is MDHEN and CDR2 is SYDVKM. CDR3 length: 15 residues. The CDR3 sequence: CASSSITGSNQPQHF. DNA of the CDR3: TGTGCCAGCAGTTCCATTACAGGGAGCAATCAGCCCCAGCATTTT. Looking up the rest from reference TRBV28 and TRBJ1-5 gives the full variable domain: DVKVTQSSRYLVKRTGEKVFLECVQDMDHENMFWYRQDPGLGLRLIYFSYDVKMKEKGDIPEGYSVSREKKERFSLILESASTNQTSMYLCASSSITGSNQPQHFGDGTRLSIL.

The chain has TRBV30 and TRBJ1-2, with 7 bases identical to TRBD1. CDR3 length: 11 amino acids. The V gene's germline CDR1 is GTSNPN and CDR2 SVGIG (reference sequence). V gave up 4 bases and J gave up 7 bases; unmatched junction bases: 3. DNA for the CDR3: TGTGCCTGGAACAGGGGCGGTGGCTACACCTTC. Amino acids: CAWNRGGGYTF.

This chain joins TRBV28 and TRBJ2-1, with 9 bases that match TRBD1. This CDR3 spans 15 amino acids. The V gene end was trimmed by 6 bases and the J gene end by 9 bases; junction bases not matched to a gene: 12. Germline V gene lookup returns CDR1 MDHEN and CDR2 SYDVKM. The CDR3 DNA is TGTGCCAGCAGCCGCGGGGACAGGGATTCAGGTGAGCAGTTCTTC. It is translated as CASSRGDRDSGEQFF. The entire variable domain, with the rest obtained from reference TRBV28 and TRBJ2-1, is as follows: DVKVTQSSRYLVKRTGEKVFLECVQDMDHENMFWYRQDPGLGLRLIYFSYDVKMKEKGDIPEGYSVSREKKERFSLILESASTNQTSMYLCASSRGDRDSGEQFFGPGTRLTVL.

This clone has only one observation. The chain has TRBV6-5 and TRBJ2-6; D not certain. V was pared by 7 bases and J by 0 bases, with 7 bases between. Germline lookup yields CDR1 MNHEY and CDR2 SVGAGI. The CDR3 spans 14 residues. The CDR3 DNA is TGTGCCAGCACCAAAGCCTCTGGGGCCAACGTCCTGACTTTC. Translation: CASTKASGANVLTF.

The rearrangement uses TRBV20-1 and TRBJ1-2; maybe TRBD1 (5 bases). Germline assignment: CDR1 DFQATT and CDR2 SNEGSKA (reference sequence). V was trimmed by 6 bases and J by 14 bases, leaving 10 bases between them. The CDR3 extends over 8 amino acids. The CDR3 is CSAPRGTF. The CDR3 DNA reads as TGCAGTGCCCCGCGGGGGACCTTC.

The V call is TRBV19, the J call TRBJ2-6; a possible D gene is TRBD1 (5 bases). The germline V gene encodes CDR1 LNHDA and CDR2 SQIVND (reference sequence). The CDR3 is 16 amino acids. The ends were cut back, 5 bases at V and 0 bases at J, with 11 bases in the middle. This chain's CDR3 is CASSQGSFSGANVLTF. DNA of the CDR3: TGTGCCAGTAGTCAGGGATCGTTCTCTGGGGCCAACGTCCTGACTTTC.

The rearrangement uses TRBV7-9 and TRBJ2-6; a possible D gene is TRBD1 (5 bases). Per germline, CDR1 SEHNR and CDR2 FQNEAQ (reference sequence). The CDR3 sequence is 17 residues long. V was cut by 2 bases and J by 0 bases, with 11 bases left in between. Here the CDR3 reads CASSLLQVRSGANVLTF. CDR3 DNA: TGTGCCAGCAGCTTATTACAGGTCCGCTCTGGGGCCAACGTCCTGACTTTC.

The gene calls are TRBV27 and TRBJ2-4; TRBD2 matches at 8 bases. The V gene end was trimmed by 0 bases and the J gene end by 4 bases; junction bases not matched to a gene: 5. Germline V CDR1 and CDR2: MNHEY, SMNVEV (reference sequence). The CDR3 runs to 16 residues. The CDR3 DNA sequence: TGTGCCAGCAGTTTATCCCGGGGGGGTCAAAAAAACATTCAGTACTTC. Amino acids: CASSLSRGGQKNIQYF.